The 24 T cell receptor beta chains below come from one sample, sequenced in a study of neoadjuvant anti-PD-1 for oral cavity cancer. Here immunoSEQ multiplex PCR was the method, and the copy in TCRdb shows in-frame clones only, minus some. The sample includes about 42,000 clones, roughly 77% seen only once; the top ten take about 5%. The time point is: after neoadjuvant nivolumab, at surgical resection. The sequencing used PBMCs, collected after nivolumab (anti-PD-1) treatment. The receptors shown here come from a person aged 40 to 85 with oral cavity squamous cell carcinoma.

The chain couples TRBV18 to TRBJ1-1; TRBD1 might be the D (5 bases). The CDR3 is 18 amino acids. Germline V gene sequence: CDR1 KGHSH, CDR2 LQKENI. The V and J ends lost 3 bases and 1 base respectively, with 21 bases between them. Written as DNA, the CDR3 is TGTGCCAGCTCACCGCGACGTCAGGAAGGTGGGACGAACACTGAAGCTTTCTTT. Its translation is CASSPRRQEGGTNTEAFF.

The rearrangement links TRBV5-1 to TRBJ1-1; D not certain. The CDR3 sequence is 13 residues long. The germline V and J ends were trimmed by 0 bases and 8 bases, with 11 bases remaining between them. Germline loops: CDR1 SGHRS, CDR2 YFSETQ. The CDR3 nucleotides are TGCGCCAGCAGCTTGGCCGGCTGGAGGGAAGCTTTCTTT. The encoded protein is CASSLAGWREAFF. Using reference TRBV5-1 and TRBJ1-1 for the parts outside the CDR3, the full variable domain is KAGVTQTPRYLIKTRGQQVTLSCSPISGHRSVSWYQQTPGQGLQFLFEYFSETQRNKGNFPGRFSGRQFSNSRSEMNVSTLELGDSALYLCASSLAGWREAFFGQGTRLTVV.

The chain is built from TRBV5-6 and TRBJ2-3; D is undetermined. Germline V gene lookup returns CDR1 SGHDT and CDR2 YYEEEE. Trimming left V 1 base short and J 1 base short, with 4 bases between. This CDR3 is built from 13 residues. The CDR3 sequence: CASSLRGTDTQYF. For the CDR3, the DNA is TGTGCCAGCAGCTTGAGGGGCACAGATACGCAGTATTTT.

The rearrangement joins TRBV27 to TRBJ2-1, with 10 nucleotides matching TRBD2. Trimming removed 5 bases from V and 10 bases from J; junction bases left unmatched: 14. The germline gives CDR1 MNHEY, CDR2 SMNVEV (reference sequence). The CDR3 has 16 residues. For the CDR3, the DNA is TGTGCCAGCAGTCTCTCACGGAGCGGGAGGGCCGGAGAGCAGTTCTTC. This codes for CASSLSRSGRAGEQFF.

The chain uses TRBV14 and TRBJ2-5; D is tentatively TRBD1 or TRBD2 (5 bases each). Trimming removed 0 bases at V and 5 bases at J, with 16 bases between. The CDR3 runs 16 residues. Germline lookup yields CDR1 SGHDN and CDR2 FVKESK. CDR3 sequence: CASSQDGERGRETQYF. The CDR3 DNA reads TGTGCCAGCAGCCAAGATGGCGAGAGGGGCCGGGAGACCCAGTACTTC.

CDR3 sequence: CASGLRKETQYF. CDR3 nucleotide sequence: TGTGCCAGCGGGTTAAGAAAAGAGACCCAGTACTTC. The chain employs TRBV6-6 and TRBJ2-5; D remains unclear. The germline V gene encodes CDR1 MNHNY and CDR2 SVGAGI (reference sequence). The CDR3 is 12 amino acids. V lost 8 bases and J 3 bases, leaving 10 bases between the germline ends.

This CDR3 reads CASSAPGQSYEQYF. The DNA of the CDR3 is TGTGCCAGCAGTGCCCCGGGACAGAGCTACGAGCAGTACTTC. The V call is TRBV6-1, the J call TRBJ2-7; the match to TRBD1 covers 7 bases. The CDR3 is made up of 14 amino acids. Germline trimming cut 4 bases from V and 3 bases from J; bases unmatched to any gene: 6. The germline CDR1 and CDR2 sequences are MNHNS and SASEGT.

The chain couples TRBV5-6 to TRBJ2-1, with TRBD2 matching 7 bases. J lost 0 bases, V lost 1 base, and 4 bases had no gene match. The CDR3 has 16 amino acids. CDR1 is SGHDT, CDR2 YYEEEE, per germline. The CDR3: CASSLRGGSSYNEQFF. DNA for the CDR3: TGTGCCAGCAGCTTGAGAGGCGGGAGCTCCTACAATGAGCAGTTCTTC.

This clone was detected only a few times. This chain uses TRBV9 with TRBJ2-7; possibly TRBD1 for D (6 bases). The V gene's germline CDR1 is SGDLS and CDR2 YYNGEE. The CDR3 has 15 amino acids. Trimming took 4 bases from V and 2 from J, leaving 16 bases between them. The CDR3 reads CASSPRDTLTYEQYF. The DNA for the CDR3 is TGTGCCAGCAGCCCCCGGGACACCCTAACCTACGAGCAGTACTTC.

J is TRBJ2-5 and V is TRBV5-6, with TRBD2 matching 10 bases. CDR3 size: 18 residues. Germline trimming cut 6 bases from V and 2 bases from J; bases unmatched to any gene: 16. CDR1 SGHDT and CDR2 YYEEEE come from the germline V gene. The DNA of the CDR3 is TGTGCCAGCACCGACTGGAGCCTACTAGCGGGGCCACAAGAGACCCAGTACTTC. Translation: CASTDWSLLAGPQETQYF. Full variable domain (remainder filled in from reference TRBV5-6 and TRBJ2-5): DAGVTQSPTHLIKTRGQQVTLRCSPKSGHDTVSWYQQALGQGPQFIFQYYEEEERQRGNFPDRFSGHQFPNYSSELNVNALLLGDSALYLCASTDWSLLAGPQETQYFGPGTRLLVL.

This clone occurred a few times. V and J are TRBV9 and TRBJ1-2; D gene unclear. V lost 4 bases to trimming and J lost 2 bases, with 15 bases between them. This CDR3 contains 15 residues. Germline V CDR1 and CDR2: SGDLS, YYNGEE. CDR3 in amino acids: CASSPGGQSNYGYTF. Written as DNA, the CDR3 is TGTGCCAGCAGCCCCGGAGGGCAGTCCAACTATGGCTACACCTTC.

The V call is TRBV5-1, the J call TRBJ2-6; D tentatively reads TRBD1 or TRBD2 (6 bases each). Trimming stripped 4 bases from V and 2 bases from J, with 13 bases between. This CDR3 spans 16 amino acids. CDR1 is SGHRS and CDR2 is YFSETQ in the germline V gene. CDR3 residues: CASSRGPGPGANVLTF. CDR3 nucleotide sequence: TGCGCCAGCAGCCGGGGGCCGGGGCCTGGGGCCAACGTCCTGACTTTC.

The chain carries TRBV23-1 and TRBJ1-3, with TRBD1 as a possible D gene (5 bases). TRBV23-1 is treated as an ORF (open reading frame) with a function not yet certain. Deletions cut 0 bases from V and 4 bases from J, with 19 bases between. This CDR3 comprises 18 residues. This chain's CDR3 is CASSQSGKGEKPGNTIYF. For the CDR3, the DNA is TGCGCCAGCAGTCAATCGGGCAAAGGGGAGAAACCAGGAAACACCATATATTTT.

This clone showed up just once. V gene TRBV12-5 combines with J gene TRBJ1-4; D is ambiguous. Trimming removed 5 bases at V and 7 bases at J, with 8 bases between. The CDR3 consists of 12 residues. Germline V gene data show CDR1 as LGHNT and CDR2 as FRNRAP. The CDR3 here is CASGPRSEKLFF. As DNA, the CDR3 is TGTGCTAGTGGTCCCCGTAGTGAAAAACTGTTTTTT.

The rearrangement links TRBV5-1 to TRBJ2-7, with D possibly TRBD2 on 6 matching bases. CDR3 length: 13 amino acids. Germline CDR1 SGHRS, CDR2 YFSETQ. V was clipped by 1 base and J by 5 bases, with 10 bases between them. The CDR3 loop reads CASSLTGVNEQYF. CDR3 bases: TGCGCCAGCAGCTTGACGGGAGTCAACGAGCAGTACTTC.

This rearrangement joins TRBV6-1 to TRBJ1-5, with unresolved D. The CDR3 spans 12 residues. Trimming removed 0 bases from V and 7 bases from J, with 4 bases in between. CDR1 and CDR2 (germline): MNHNS, SASEGT. CDR3 sequence reads: CASSEAWQPQHF. CDR3 DNA sequence: TGTGCCAGCAGTGAAGCTTGGCAGCCCCAGCATTTT.

This chain connects TRBV7-9 to TRBJ2-3; 8 bases are a match to TRBD2. The CDR3 loop spans 15 amino acids. From germline, CDR1 is SEHNR and CDR2 FQNEAQ (reference sequence). Trimming cost V 4 bases and J 0 bases; bases outside gene matches: 3. The CDR3, as DNA: TGTGCCAGCAGCTCCGCGGGGGGCAGCACAGATACGCAGTATTTT. Protein: CASSSAGGSTDTQYF.

The sample holds a few counts of this clone. One junction end does not reproduce the germline sequence, and a read error may be involved. The chain uses TRBV4-1 and TRBJ1-2; D ambiguous. Germline CDR1 MGHRA, CDR2 YSYEKL. The CDR3 is 15 residues long. CDR3 region: CASSEDPLANYGYTF. CDR3 sequence (DNA): TGCGCCAGCAGCGAAGACCCTTTAGCTAACTATGGCTACACCTTC.

The genes are TRBV5-5 and TRBJ2-7; D might be TRBD1 or TRBD2, each matching 6 bases. The germline V and J ends were trimmed by 0 bases and 3 bases, with 13 bases remaining between them. Germline CDR1 reads SGHKS; CDR2 reads YYEKEE (reference sequence). The CDR3 sequence is 15 residues long. DNA for the CDR3: TGTGCCAGCAGCTTGGAGATCGGAGGGGGCTACGAGCAGTACTTC. As protein: CASSLEIGGGYEQYF.

The gene calls are TRBV5-1 and TRBJ2-7; 9 bases map to TRBD2. Germline assignment: CDR1 SGHRS and CDR2 YFSETQ. The CDR3 is 17 amino acids. Trimming took 1 base from V and 5 from J; bases not matched to a gene: 13. The CDR3 sequence is CASSLRVAGALPNEQYF. CDR3 nucleotide sequence: TGCGCCAGCAGCTTGAGGGTAGCGGGAGCGTTACCTAACGAGCAGTACTTC.

V usage is TRBV4-2 and J usage is TRBJ2-2, with D uncertain. Germline V gene lookup returns CDR1 LGHNA and CDR2 YNFKEQ. The CDR3 runs to 14 residues. V lost 3 bases and J lost 2, with 7 bases in between. In nucleotides, the CDR3 is TGTGCCAGCAGCCAGGCCAGAAACACCGGGGAGCTGTTTTTT. The encoded protein is CASSQARNTGELFF.

This clone was counted between two and nine times. The chain has TRBV6-4 and TRBJ1-5, with D hard to call. Trimming cost V 0 bases and J 6 bases, with 9 bases left between them. Per the germline V gene, CDR1 is MRHNA and CDR2 is SNTAGT. The length of the CDR3 is 14 residues. CDR3 amino acids: CASSDSGTTQPQHF. DNA for the CDR3: TGTGCCAGCAGTGACTCAGGAACGACTCAGCCCCAGCATTTT.

The chain employs TRBV7-2 and TRBJ2-1; the D gene is possibly TRBD2 (6 bases). The V end lost 0 bases, the J end lost 0 bases, and 12 bases lay between the germline ends. The CDR3 consists of 17 residues. CDR1 and CDR2 (germline): SGHTA, FQGNSA. CDR3 DNA: TGTGCCAGCAGCTTAGCAGGAGGGATCAGCTCCTACAATGAGCAGTTCTTC. Amino acid sequence: CASSLAGGISSYNEQFF.

V gene TRBV11-3 combines with J gene TRBJ1-6; D gene unclear. V was clipped by 5 bases and J by 10 bases, with 24 bases between them. The germline V gene encodes CDR1 SGHNT and CDR2 YENEEA. This CDR3 has 17 residues. For the CDR3, the DNA is TGTGCCAGCAGCCTACCACCACCAAAAGGGAGGAGGTCACCCCTCCACTTT. Protein: CASSLPPPKGRRSPLHF.